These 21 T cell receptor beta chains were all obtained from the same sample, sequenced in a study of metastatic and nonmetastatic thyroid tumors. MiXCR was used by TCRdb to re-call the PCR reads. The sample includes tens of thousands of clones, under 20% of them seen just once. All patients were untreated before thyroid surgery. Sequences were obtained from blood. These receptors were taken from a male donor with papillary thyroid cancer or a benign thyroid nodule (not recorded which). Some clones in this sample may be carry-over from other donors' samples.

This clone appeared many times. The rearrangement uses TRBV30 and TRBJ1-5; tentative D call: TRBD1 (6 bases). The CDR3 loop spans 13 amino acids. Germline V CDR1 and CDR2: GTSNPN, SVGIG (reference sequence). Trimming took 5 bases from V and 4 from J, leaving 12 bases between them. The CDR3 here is CAWAGTFNQPQHF. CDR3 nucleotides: TGTGCCTGGGCCGGGACATTTAATCAGCCCCAGCATTTT.

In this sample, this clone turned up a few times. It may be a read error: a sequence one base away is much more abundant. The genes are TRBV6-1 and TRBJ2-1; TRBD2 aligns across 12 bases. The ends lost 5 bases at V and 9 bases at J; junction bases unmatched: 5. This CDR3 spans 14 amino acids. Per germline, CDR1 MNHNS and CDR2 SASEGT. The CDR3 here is CASSPSGGGGEQFF. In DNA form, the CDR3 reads TGTGCCAGCAGTCCTAGCGGGGGGGGCGGTGAGCAGTTCTTC.

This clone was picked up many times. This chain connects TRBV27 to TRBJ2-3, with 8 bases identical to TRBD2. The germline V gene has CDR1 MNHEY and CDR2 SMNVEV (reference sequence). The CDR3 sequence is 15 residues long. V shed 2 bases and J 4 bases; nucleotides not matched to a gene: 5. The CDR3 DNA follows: TGTGCCAGCAGTTTAGGACTAGCCTGGCCAGATACGCAGTATTTT. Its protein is CASSLGLAWPDTQYF.

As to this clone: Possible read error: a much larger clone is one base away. This chain's CDR3 is CASSFASGLKETQYF. As DNA, the CDR3 is TGCGCCAGCAGCTTTGCGTCTGGGCTTAAAGAGACCCAGTACTTC. The rearrangement joins TRBV5-1 to TRBJ2-5; D is unresolved. The CDR3 loop spans 15 amino acids. V was pared by 2 bases and J by 3 bases, with 14 bases between. Germline CDR1 reads SGHRS; CDR2 reads YFSETQ.

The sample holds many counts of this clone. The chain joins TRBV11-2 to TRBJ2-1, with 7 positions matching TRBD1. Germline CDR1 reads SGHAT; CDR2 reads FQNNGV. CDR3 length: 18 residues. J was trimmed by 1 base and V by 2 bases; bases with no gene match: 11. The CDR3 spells CASSLKFQTGWSYNEQFF. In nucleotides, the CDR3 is TGTGCCAGCAGCTTAAAGTTCCAGACAGGGTGGTCCTACAATGAGCAGTTCTTC.

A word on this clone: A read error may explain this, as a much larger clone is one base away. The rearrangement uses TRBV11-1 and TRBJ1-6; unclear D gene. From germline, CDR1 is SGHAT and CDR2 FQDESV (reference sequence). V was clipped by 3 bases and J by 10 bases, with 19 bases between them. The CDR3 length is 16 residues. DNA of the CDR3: TGTGCCAGCAGCTTTACGGAAACTCCTACGGGATCACCCCTCCACTTT. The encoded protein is CASSFTETPTGSPLHF. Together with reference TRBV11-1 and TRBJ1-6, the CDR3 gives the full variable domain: EAEVAQSPRYKITEKSQAVAFWCDPISGHATLYWYRQILGQGPELLVQFQDESVVDDSQLPKDRFSAERLKGVDSTLKIQPAELGDSAMYLCASSFTETPTGSPLHFGNGTRLTVT.

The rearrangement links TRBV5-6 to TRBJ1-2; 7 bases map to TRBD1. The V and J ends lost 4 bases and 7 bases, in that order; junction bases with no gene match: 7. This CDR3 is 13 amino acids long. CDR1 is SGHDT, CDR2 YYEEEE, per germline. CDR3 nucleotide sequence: TGTGCCAGCAGCGACAGGGTGCGATGTGGCTACACCTTC. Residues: CASSDRVRCGYTF.

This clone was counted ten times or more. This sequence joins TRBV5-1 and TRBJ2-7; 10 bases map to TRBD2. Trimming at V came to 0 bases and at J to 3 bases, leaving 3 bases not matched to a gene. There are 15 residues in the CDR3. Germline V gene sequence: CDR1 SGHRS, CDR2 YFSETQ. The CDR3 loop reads CASSLVASGGYEQYF. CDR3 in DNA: TGCGCCAGCAGCTTGGTGGCTAGCGGGGGCTACGAGCAGTACTTC.

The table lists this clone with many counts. CDR3 sequence reads: CASSRLAGLASYEQYF. CDR3 DNA sequence: TGTGCCAGCAGTCGATTAGCGGGGTTGGCCTCCTACGAGCAGTACTTC. V is TRBV28 and J is TRBJ2-7, with 8 bases identical to TRBD2. Germline V gene sequence: CDR1 MDHEN, CDR2 SYDVKM. The V gene end was trimmed by 5 bases and the J gene end by 0 bases; junction bases not matched to a gene: 9. The CDR3 runs 16 residues. Using reference TRBV28 and TRBJ2-7 for the parts outside the CDR3, the full variable domain is DVKVTQSSRYLVKRTGEKVFLECVQDMDHENMFWYRQDPGLGLRLIYFSYDVKMKEKGDIPEGYSVSREKKERFSLILESASTNQTSMYLCASSRLAGLASYEQYFGPGTRLTVT.

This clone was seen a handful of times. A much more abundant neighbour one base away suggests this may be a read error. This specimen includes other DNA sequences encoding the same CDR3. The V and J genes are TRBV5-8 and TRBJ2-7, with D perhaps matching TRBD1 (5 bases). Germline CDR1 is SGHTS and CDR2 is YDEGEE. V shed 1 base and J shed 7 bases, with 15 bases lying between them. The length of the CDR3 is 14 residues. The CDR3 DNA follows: TGTGCCAGCAGCTTGCTGCGACAGCCATATGAGCAGTACTTC. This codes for CASSLLRQPYEQYF. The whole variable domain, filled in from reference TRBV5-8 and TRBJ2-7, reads EAGVTQSPTHLIKTRGQQATLRCSPISGHTSVYWYQQALGLGLQFLLWYDEGEERNRGNFPPRFSGRQFPNYSSELNVNALELEDSALYLCASSLLRQPYEQYFGPGTRLTVT.

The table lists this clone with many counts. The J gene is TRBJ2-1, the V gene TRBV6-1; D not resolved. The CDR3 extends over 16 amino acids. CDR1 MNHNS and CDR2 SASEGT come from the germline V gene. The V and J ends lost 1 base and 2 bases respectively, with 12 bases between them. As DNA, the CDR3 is TGTGCCAGCAGTGAAGTAGGGCCTCGGGCCTACAATGAGCAGTTCTTC. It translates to CASSEVGPRAYNEQFF.

The CDR3 DNA follows: TGTGCCAGCAGTGGTAGCGGGAGTGGAGAGACCCAGTACTTC. It translates to CASSGSGSGETQYF. The V gene is TRBV2, the J gene TRBJ2-5; TRBD2 matches 9 bases. CDR1 is SNHLY, CDR2 FYNNEI, per germline. The CDR3 length is 14 residues. Trimming cost V 4 bases and J 4 bases; bases outside gene matches: 4. Together with reference TRBV2 and TRBJ2-5, the CDR3 gives the full variable domain: EPEVTQTPSHQVTQMGQEVILRCVPISNHLYFYWYRQILGQKVEFLVSFYNNEISEKSEIFDDQFSVERPDGSNFTLKIRSTKLEDSAMYFCASSGSGSGETQYFGPGTRLLVL.

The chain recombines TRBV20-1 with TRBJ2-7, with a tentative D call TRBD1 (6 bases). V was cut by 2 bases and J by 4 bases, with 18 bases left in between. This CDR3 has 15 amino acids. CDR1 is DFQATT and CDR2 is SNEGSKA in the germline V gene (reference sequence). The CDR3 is CSARRGGNRAYEQYF. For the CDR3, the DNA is TGCAGTGCTAGAAGAGGGGGAAACAGGGCTTACGAGCAGTACTTC.

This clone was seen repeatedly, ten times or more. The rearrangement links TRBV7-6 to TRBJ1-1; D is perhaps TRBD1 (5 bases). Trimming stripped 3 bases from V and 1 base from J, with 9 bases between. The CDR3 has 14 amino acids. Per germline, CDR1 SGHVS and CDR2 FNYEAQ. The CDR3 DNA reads TGTGCCAGCAGCTTCTTGGGGGGGAACACTGAAGCTTTCTTT. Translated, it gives CASSFLGGNTEAFF.

The CDR3 sequence: CASSWSRSNTGELFF. CDR3 DNA sequence: TGCGCCAGCAGCTGGTCTAGATCGAACACCGGGGAGCTGTTTTTT. The chain uses TRBV5-1 and TRBJ2-2; D is unclear. The CDR3 covers 15 residues. The V and J ends lost 3 bases and 0 bases respectively, with 9 bases between them. Germline loops: CDR1 SGHRS, CDR2 YFSETQ.

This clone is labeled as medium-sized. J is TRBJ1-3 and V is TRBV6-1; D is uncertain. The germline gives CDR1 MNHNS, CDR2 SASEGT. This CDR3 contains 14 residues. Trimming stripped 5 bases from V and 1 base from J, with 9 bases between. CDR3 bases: TGTGCCAGCAGTTCAACGGAATCTGGAAACACCATATATTTT. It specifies CASSSTESGNTIYF.

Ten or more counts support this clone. In DNA form, the CDR3 reads TGTGCCAGCAGCAAAACTAGCGGGAGGGCATTTGAGCAGTTCTTC. Amino acids: CASSKTSGRAFEQFF. The genes are TRBV7-3 and TRBJ2-1, with 13 positions matching TRBD2. The V gene's germline CDR1 is SGHTA and CDR2 FQGTGA. With V trimmed by 5 bases and J by 9 bases, 7 bases remained unmatched. The length of the CDR3 is 15 residues.

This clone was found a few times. The CDR3 here is CATSSGTESYNEQFF. The DNA for the CDR3 is TGTGCCACCAGTTCAGGGACTGAGTCTTACAATGAGCAGTTCTTC. The chain links TRBV24-1 to TRBJ2-1; TRBD2 is a possible D gene (6 bases). CDR3 size: 15 residues. The germline gives CDR1 KGHDR, CDR2 SFDVKD. V was clipped by 6 bases and J by 4 bases, with 15 bases between them.

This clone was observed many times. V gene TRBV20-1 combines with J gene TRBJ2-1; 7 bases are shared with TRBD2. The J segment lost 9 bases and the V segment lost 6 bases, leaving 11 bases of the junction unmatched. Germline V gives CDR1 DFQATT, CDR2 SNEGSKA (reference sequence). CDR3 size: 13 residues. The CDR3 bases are TGCAGTGCCTCGGGACTATTTTCGAGTGAGCAGTTCTTC. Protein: CSASGLFSSEQFF.

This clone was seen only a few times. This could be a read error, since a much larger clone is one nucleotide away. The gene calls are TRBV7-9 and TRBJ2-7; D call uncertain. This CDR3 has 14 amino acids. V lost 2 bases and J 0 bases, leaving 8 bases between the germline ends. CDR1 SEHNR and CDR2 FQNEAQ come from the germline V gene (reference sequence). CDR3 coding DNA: TGTGCCAGCAGCTTATACGGAAGCTCCTACGAGCAGTACGTC. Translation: CASSLYGSSYEQYV.

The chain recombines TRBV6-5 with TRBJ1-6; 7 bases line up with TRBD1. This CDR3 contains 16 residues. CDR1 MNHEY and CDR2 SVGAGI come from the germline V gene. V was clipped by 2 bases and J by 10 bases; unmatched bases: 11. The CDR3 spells CASSYTTGRGGSPLHF. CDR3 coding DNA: TGTGCCAGCAGTTACACGACAGGGAGGGGAGGGTCACCCCTCCACTTT.